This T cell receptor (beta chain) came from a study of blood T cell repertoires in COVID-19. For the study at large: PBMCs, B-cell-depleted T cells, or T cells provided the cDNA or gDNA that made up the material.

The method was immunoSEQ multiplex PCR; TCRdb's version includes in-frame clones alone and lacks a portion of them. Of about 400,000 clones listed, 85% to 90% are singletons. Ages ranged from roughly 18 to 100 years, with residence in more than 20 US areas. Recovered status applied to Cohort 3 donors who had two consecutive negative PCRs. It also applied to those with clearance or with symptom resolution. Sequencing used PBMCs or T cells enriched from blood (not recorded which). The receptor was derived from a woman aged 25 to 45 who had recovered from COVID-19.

The CDR3 loop is CASSLPGVETQYF. CDR3 DNA sequence: TGTGCCAGCAGTCTTCCGGGGGTAGAGACCCAGTACTTC. The chain combines TRBV12-3 or TRBV12-4 with TRBJ2-5, with a tentative D call TRBD2 (6 bases). This CDR3 is 13 amino acids long. The V and J ends lost 5 bases and 4 bases respectively, with 11 bases between them.